This note documents a single TCR beta chain sequence. As yet, its antigen is unknown. This sample was included in a study of graft-versus-host responses after intestinal transplantation. Background on the study: Multivisceral, liver-intestinal, or isolated intestinal transplants were received by the recipients. All recipients got anti-thymocyte globulin induction, then tacrolimus and steroids for approximately three years. General observations from the study: The recipient marrow held GvH clones, and some of them showed up first in ileum or blood. Early post-transplant declines in HvG were associated with peak levels of circulating GvH clones.

CDR3 length: 15 residues. Germline V gene lookup returns CDR1 MNHEY and CDR2 SVGAGI. V was clipped by 4 bases and J by 6 bases; unmatched bases: 11. The method was immunoSEQ multiplex PCR; TCRdb's version includes in-frame clones alone and lacks a portion of them. The table has 80,000 to 100,000 clones, roughly nine tenths seen once. The sequencing used unstimulated CD4+ T cells sorted from spleen or lymph node cells, collected before transplant. This rearrangement joins TRBV6-5 to TRBJ1-1; 7 bases match TRBD1. The clonotype comes from a human donor who was the organ donor for an intestinal transplant. This chain's CDR3 is CASSLARGSVAEAFF. Here the CDR3 DNA reads TGTGCCAGCAGTTTGGCCAGGGGGTCGGTCGCTGAAGCTTTCTTT.